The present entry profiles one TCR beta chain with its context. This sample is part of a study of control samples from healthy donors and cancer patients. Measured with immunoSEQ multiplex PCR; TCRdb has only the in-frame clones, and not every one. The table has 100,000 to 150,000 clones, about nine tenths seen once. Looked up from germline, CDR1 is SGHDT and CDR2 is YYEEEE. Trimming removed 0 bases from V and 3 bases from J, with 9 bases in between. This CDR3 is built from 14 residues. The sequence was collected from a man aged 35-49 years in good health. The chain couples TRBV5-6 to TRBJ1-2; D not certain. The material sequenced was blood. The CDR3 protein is CASSLARHHYGYTF. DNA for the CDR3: TGTGCCAGCAGCTTGGCCAGGCACCACTATGGCTACACCTTC.